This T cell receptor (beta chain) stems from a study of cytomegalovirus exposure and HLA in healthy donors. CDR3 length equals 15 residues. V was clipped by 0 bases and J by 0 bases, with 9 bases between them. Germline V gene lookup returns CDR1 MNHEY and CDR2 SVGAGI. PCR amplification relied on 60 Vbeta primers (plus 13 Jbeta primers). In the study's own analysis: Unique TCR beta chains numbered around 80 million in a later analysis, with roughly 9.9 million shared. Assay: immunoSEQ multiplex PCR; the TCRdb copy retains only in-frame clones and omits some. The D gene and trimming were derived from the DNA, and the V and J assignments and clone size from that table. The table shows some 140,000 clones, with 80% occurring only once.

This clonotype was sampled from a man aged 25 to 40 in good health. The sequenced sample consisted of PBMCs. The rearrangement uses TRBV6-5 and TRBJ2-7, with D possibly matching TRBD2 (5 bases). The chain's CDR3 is CASSYSGLASYEQYF. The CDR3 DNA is TGTGCCAGCAGTTACTCCGGACTGGCCTCCTACGAGCAGTACTTC.